This T cell receptor (beta chain) was captured in a study of blood T cell repertoires in COVID-19. Turning to the study itself: T cells, B-cell-depleted T cells, or PBMCs provided the cDNA or gDNA that served as material.

Study processing details: How many nucleated cells were present was estimated from reference gene primer amplification. TCRdb keeps only in-frame clones here, not all; method: immunoSEQ multiplex PCR. Clone size and V and J calls were adopted from that table, with D and trimming inferred from the DNA. The sample contains about 150,000 clones, about nine tenths of which appear only once. The CDR3 has 18 residues. The germline CDR1 and CDR2 sequences are MNHEY and SMNVEV (reference sequence). Trimming removed 0 bases from V and 3 bases from J; junction bases left unmatched: 9. Sequencing used peripheral blood. This receptor was obtained from a human donor in a cohort sampled during active COVID-19. This chain uses TRBV27 with TRBJ1-5; the match to TRBD1 covers 9 bases. The CDR3 reads CASSLSPGTGKFNQPQHF. The CDR3 DNA reads as TGTGCCAGCAGTTTATCCCCCGGGACAGGGAAATTCAATCAGCCCCAGCATTTT.